This T cell receptor (beta chain) was obtained from a study of cytomegalovirus exposure and HLA in healthy donors. Germline lookup yields CDR1 MNHNS and CDR2 SASEGT. Trimming took 2 bases from V and 4 from J, leaving 8 bases between them. This CDR3 spans 13 amino acids. A multiplex PCR was run with 60 Vbeta primers and 13 Jbeta primers. Only in-frame clones appear in the TCRdb table, and some are missing; sequencing was by immunoSEQ multiplex PCR. The sample has under 55,000 clones; over 60% are singletons. The sequencing input was PBMCs. The receptor was derived from a man aged 25-45 years in good health and CMV-seropositive. The V call is TRBV6-1, the J call TRBJ1-2, with unresolved D. CDR3 residues: CASSEIGVYGYTF. The DNA of the CDR3 is TGTGCCAGCAGTGAAATCGGGGTCTATGGCTACACCTTC.